This T cell receptor (beta chain) was recovered during a study of blood T cell repertoires in COVID-19. Background on the study: The study drew acute and convalescent COVID-19 samples from the United States, Italy and Spain. PBMCs, B-cell-depleted T cells, or T cells provided the cDNA or gDNA that made up the material.

This clone was seen a few times. The CDR3 length is 14 residues. Germline trimming cut 5 bases from V and 7 bases from J; bases unmatched to any gene: 9. Germline values: CDR1 SEHNR, CDR2 FQNEAQ (reference sequence). Per the study methods: Amplification of reference gene primers provided the estimated nucleated cell counts. Some clones are missing from TCRdb's copy, which holds only in-frame ones; the method was immunoSEQ multiplex PCR. V and J calls and clone size are as listed in that table; D and trimming were resolved from the DNA. The sample lists some 350,000 clones; around 86% were seen once. The V and J genes are TRBV7-9 and TRBJ2-7, with 9 bases fitting TRBD2. The sample taken for sequencing was peripheral blood. The TCR was taken from a human donor in a cohort sampled during active COVID-19. The CDR3 loop is CASSTPSGAGEQYF. The CDR3, as DNA: TGTGCCAGCAGCACTCCTAGCGGGGCGGGGGAGCAGTACTTC.